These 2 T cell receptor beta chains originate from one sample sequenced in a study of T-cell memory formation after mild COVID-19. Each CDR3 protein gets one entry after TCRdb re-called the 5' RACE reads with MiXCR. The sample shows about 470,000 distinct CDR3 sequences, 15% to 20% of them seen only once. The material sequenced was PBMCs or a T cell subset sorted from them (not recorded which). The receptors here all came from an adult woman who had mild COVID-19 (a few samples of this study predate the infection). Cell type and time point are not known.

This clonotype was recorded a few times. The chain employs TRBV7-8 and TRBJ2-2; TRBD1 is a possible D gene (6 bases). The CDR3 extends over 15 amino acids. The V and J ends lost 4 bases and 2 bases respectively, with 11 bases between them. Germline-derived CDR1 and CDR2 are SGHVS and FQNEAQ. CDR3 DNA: TGTGCCAGCAGCTCGAGACAGGTTAACACCGGGGAGCTGTTTTTT. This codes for CASSSRQVNTGELFF.

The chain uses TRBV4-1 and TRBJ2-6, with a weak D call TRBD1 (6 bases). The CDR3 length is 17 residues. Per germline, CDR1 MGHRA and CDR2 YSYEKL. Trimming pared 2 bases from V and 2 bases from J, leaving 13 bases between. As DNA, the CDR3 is TGCGCCAGCAGCCAAAGGACAGCCATTACTGGGGCCAACGTCCTGACTTTC. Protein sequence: CASSQRTAITGANVLTF.